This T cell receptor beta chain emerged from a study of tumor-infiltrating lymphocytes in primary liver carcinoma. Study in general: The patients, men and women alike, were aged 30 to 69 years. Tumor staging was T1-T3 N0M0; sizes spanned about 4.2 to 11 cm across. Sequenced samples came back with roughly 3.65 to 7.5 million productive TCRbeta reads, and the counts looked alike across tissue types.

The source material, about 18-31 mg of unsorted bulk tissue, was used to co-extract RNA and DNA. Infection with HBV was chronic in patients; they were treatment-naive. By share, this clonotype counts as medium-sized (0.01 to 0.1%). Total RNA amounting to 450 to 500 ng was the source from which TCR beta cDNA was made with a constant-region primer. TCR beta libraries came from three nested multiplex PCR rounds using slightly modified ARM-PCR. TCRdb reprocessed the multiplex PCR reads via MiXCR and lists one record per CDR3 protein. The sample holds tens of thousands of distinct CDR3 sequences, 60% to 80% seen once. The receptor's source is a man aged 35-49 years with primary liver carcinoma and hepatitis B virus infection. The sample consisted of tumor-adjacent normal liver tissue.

CDR3 coding DNA: TGCAGCGTGGGGACTAGCGGGAGCGGGGGAGATACGCAGTATTTT. Translation: CSVGTSGSGGDTQYF. V and J are TRBV29-1 and TRBJ2-3, with 14 bases fitting TRBD2. V dropped 6 bases and J dropped 5; count of bases not matched to a gene: 7. CDR1 SQVTM and CDR2 ANQGSEA come from the germline V gene. The CDR3 runs 15 residues.